This TCR beta chain was identified in a study of response to subunit inactivated influenza vaccine. Regarding the study as a whole: T cells newly recruited by each seasonal influenza vaccination are few, the authors suggested.

TCRdb re-analysed the RT-PCR reads in MiXCR, keeping a single row per CDR3 protein. The table has approximately 490,000 distinct CDR3 sequences, less than 7.5% seen once. V dropped 6 bases and J dropped 3; count of bases not matched to a gene: 11. CDR1 is SQVTM, CDR2 ANQGSEA, per germline. The CDR3 spans 14 residues. This clonotype appeared a few times. Its antigen is still unknown. The chain joins TRBV29-1 to TRBJ2-7; TRBD1 agrees at 7 bases. The source of this sequence is a man between 50 and 75 years old who received an inactivated influenza vaccine. The sample here was PBMCs from blood, taken less than 30 months after vaccination. The CDR3 protein is CSVRRTGRDYEQYF. DNA of the CDR3: TGCAGCGTCCGAAGGACAGGACGAGACTACGAGCAGTACTTC.